This TCR beta chain emerged from a study of T cells after yellow fever vaccination. Study-level information: For low cell numbers, libraries were made with SMART-Seq v4 Ultra Low Input. Notes on the study in general: High-abundance clonotypes from the bulk population could contaminate FACS-sorted repertoires.

TCRdb re-derived calls from the 5' RACE reads in MiXCR, one entry per CDR3 protein. The table has around 350,000 distinct CDR3 sequences, 11% seen once. The germline V and J ends were trimmed by 1 base and 1 base, with 8 bases remaining between them. Germline lookup yields CDR1 SGHKS and CDR2 YYEKEE (reference sequence). CDR3 size: 14 residues. Turning to this clonotype: The antigen remains undetermined.

The specimen comprised PBMCs, sampled on the day of the first yellow fever vaccination. V and J are TRBV5-5 and TRBJ1-1; no firm D call. The sequence was obtained from a man aged 18 to 29 who received the YFV17D yellow fever vaccine. In DNA, the CDR3 is TGTGCCAGCAGCTTGCAACCTTCGAACACTGAAGCTTTCTTT. It specifies CASSLQPSNTEAFF.